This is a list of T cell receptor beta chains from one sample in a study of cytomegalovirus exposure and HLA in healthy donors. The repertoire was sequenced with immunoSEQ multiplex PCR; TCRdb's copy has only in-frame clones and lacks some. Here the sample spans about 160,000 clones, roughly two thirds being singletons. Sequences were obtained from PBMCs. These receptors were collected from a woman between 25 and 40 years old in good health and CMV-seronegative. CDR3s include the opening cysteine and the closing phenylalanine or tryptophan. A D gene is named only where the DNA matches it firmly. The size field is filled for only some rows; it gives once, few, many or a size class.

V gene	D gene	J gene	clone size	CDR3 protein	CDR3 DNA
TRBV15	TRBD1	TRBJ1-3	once	CATSPYLGTGGYSGNTIYF	TGTGCCACCAGTCCATACCTCGGGACAGGCGGTTACTCTGGAAACACCATATATTTT
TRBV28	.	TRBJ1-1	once	CASSFPSTVNTEAFF	TGTGCCAGCAGTTTCCCATCTACAGTGAACACTGAAGCTTTCTTT
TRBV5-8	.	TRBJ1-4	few	CASSLVGVEKLFF	TGTGCCAGCAGCTTAGTCGGGGTAGAGAAACTGTTTTTT
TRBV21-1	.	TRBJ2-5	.	CASSKTSGQGTPGTQYF	TGTGCCAGCAGCAAAACCTCGGGACAGGGGACGCCAGGGACCCAGTACTTC
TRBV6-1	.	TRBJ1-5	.	CASREAAGNQPQHF	TGTGCCAGCAGAGAAGCGGCTGGCAATCAGCCCCAGCATTTT
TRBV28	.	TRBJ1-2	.	CASANREGYTF	TGTGCCAGCGCCAACAGGGAGGGCTACACCTTC
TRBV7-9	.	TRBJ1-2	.	CASSYGQNGGYTF	TGTGCCAGCAGCTACGGACAGAACGGTGGCTACACCTTC
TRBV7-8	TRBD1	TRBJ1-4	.	CASSRGQVNSNEKLFF	TGTGCCAGCAGCCGGGGACAGGTCAATTCTAATGAAAAACTGTTTTTT
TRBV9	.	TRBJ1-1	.	CASGPGGLNTEAFF	TGTGCCAGCGGGCCCGGGGGTCTGAACACTGAAGCTTTCTTT
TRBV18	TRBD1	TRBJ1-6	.	CASSLDRGGSPLHF	TGTGCCAGCTCACTGGACAGGGGAGGCTCACCCCTCCACTTT
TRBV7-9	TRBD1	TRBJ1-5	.	CASSGTGVASPPQHF	TGTGCCAGCAGCGGGACAGGGGTCGCCAGTCCGCCCCAGCATTTT
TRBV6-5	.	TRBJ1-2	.	CASSLPNYGYTF	TGTGCCAGTAGCCTACCTAACTATGGCTACACCTTC
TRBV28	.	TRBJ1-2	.	CASSAKGRGWDYGYTF	TGTGCCAGCAGCGCCAAGGGAAGGGGCTGGGACTATGGCTACACCTTC
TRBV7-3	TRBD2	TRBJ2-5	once	CASSPLAGARETQYF	TGTGCCAGCAGCCCACTAGCGGGAGCCCGTGAGACCCAGTACTTC
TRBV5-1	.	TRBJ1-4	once	CASSLGRITEWAREKLFF	TGCGCCAGCAGCTTGGGTCGGATAACAGAGTGGGCCAGGGAAAAACTGTTTTTT
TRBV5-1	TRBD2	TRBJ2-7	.	CASSFGQRLAGEKQYF	TGCGCCAGCAGCTTTGGACAGAGACTAGCGGGGGAGAAGCAGTACTTC
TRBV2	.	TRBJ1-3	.	CASSEGGAGNTIYF	TGTGCCAGCAGTGAGGGGGGGGCTGGAAACACCATATATTTT
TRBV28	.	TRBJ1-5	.	CASRRYSNQPQHF	TGTGCCAGCAGGAGATATAGCAATCAGCCCCAGCATTTT
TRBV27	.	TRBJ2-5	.	CASGETGVETQYF	TGTGCCAGTGGCGAGACCGGGGTGGAGACCCAGTACTTC
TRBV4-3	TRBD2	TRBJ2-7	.	CASSQDGGRAYEQYF	TGCGCCAGCAGCCAAGACGGCGGGAGGGCCTACGAGCAGTACTTC
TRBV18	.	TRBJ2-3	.	CASSPARGTDTQYF	TGTGCCAGCTCACCCGCGCGGGGCACAGATACGCAGTATTTT
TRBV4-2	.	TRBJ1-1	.	CASSQDGSGGAPEAFF	TGTGCCAGCAGCCAAGATGGTTCAGGAGGGGCTCCTGAAGCTTTCTTT
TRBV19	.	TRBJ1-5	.	CASTTDTFLNQPQHF	TGTGCCAGTACCACCGACACCTTCTTAAATCAGCCCCAGCATTTT
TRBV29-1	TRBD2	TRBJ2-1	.	CSVDLADYNEQFF	TGCAGCGTTGATCTAGCGGACTACAATGAGCAGTTCTTC
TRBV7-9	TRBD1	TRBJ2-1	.	CASSDWDRGPNEQFF	TGTGCCAGCAGCGATTGGGACAGGGGCCCCAATGAGCAGTTCTTC
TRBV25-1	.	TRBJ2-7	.	CAASNRYEQYF	TGTGCCGCTTCGAACAGATACGAGCAGTACTTC
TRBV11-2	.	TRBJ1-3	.	CASSLRGIGNTIYF	TGTGCCAGCAGCTTAAGGGGCATCGGTAACACCATATATTTT
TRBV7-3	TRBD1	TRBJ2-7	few	CASSSAGGGYEQYF	TGTGCCAGCAGCTCGGCAGGGGGCGGCTACGAGCAGTACTTC
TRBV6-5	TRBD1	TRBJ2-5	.	CASSTDRGHQETQYF	TGTGCCAGCAGTACCGACAGGGGGCACCAAGAGACCCAGTACTTC
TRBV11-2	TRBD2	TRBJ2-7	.	CASSSRPGGGSYEQYF	TGTGCCAGCAGCTCTCGACCCGGGGGGGGGTCCTACGAGCAGTACTTC
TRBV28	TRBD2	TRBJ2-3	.	CASSPRWGGSSDTQYF	TGTGCCAGCAGTCCCCGGTGGGGCGGGAGTTCAGATACGCAGTATTTT
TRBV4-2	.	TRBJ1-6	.	CASSQDSGTSSPLHF	TGTGCCAGCAGCCAAGATTCCGGGACTTCTTCACCCCTCCACTTT
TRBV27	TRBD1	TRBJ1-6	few	CASRDGGTGRGSPLHF	TGTGCCAGCAGAGACGGAGGGACAGGGCGAGGGTCACCCCTCCACTTT
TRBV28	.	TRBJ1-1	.	CASSDPSTEAFF	TGTGCCAGCTCCGATCCGTCTACCGAAGCTTTCTTT